This TCR beta chain came from a study of T cells after yellow fever vaccination. Making TCR cDNA involved 5'RACE template switching, which added UMIs and a universal primer site. In TCRdb, the 5' RACE reads were re-called with MiXCR into one record per CDR3 protein. The table includes around 150,000 distinct CDR3 sequences, 5.5% to 7.5% detected once. The CDR3 has 14 residues. The germline CDR1 and CDR2 sequences are SGHKS and YYEKEE (reference sequence). Trimming stripped 0 bases from V and 9 bases from J, with 13 bases between. The sequencing used CD4+ T cells sorted from PBMCs, collected 5 to 6 days after the first yellow fever vaccination. The rearrangement joins TRBV5-5 to TRBJ2-4, with D tentatively TRBD1 (5 bases). The sequence came from a man aged 18 to 30 who received the YFV17D yellow fever vaccine. The CDR3 region is CASSLEVDNSIQYF. CDR3 sequence (DNA): TGTGCCAGCAGCTTGGAGGTGGACAACTCCATTCAGTACTTC.